The sample holds many counts of the clone carrying this T cell receptor beta chain. Germline V CDR1 and CDR2: MNHEY, SVGEGT. V gave up 6 bases and J gave up 1 base, with 7 bases separating them. The CDR3 is 13 amino acids. Time point in this sample: sample taken at primary tumor resection. In each case, whole RNA from tumor, nontumor lung or frozen PBMC was sequenced unsorted. Samples were donated by 72 untreated early-stage non-small cell lung cancer patients. The data stem from a study of spatial heterogeneity in lung cancer. Unique molecular identifiers, one per molecule, were present on every TCR cDNA molecule. In TCRdb, the 5' RACE reads were re-called with MiXCR into one record per CDR3 protein. This sample has 22,000 or so distinct CDR3 sequences, with 4.6% found just once.

The sequencing here drew on PBMCs, taken at surgery. This clonotype was sampled from a male donor with early-stage non-small cell lung cancer. The gene calls are TRBV6-2 or TRBV6-3 and TRBJ1-5; D is unclear. CDR3 sequence (DNA): TGTGCCAGCAGGTCTACAAGCAATCAGCCCCAGCATTTT. Translated: CASRSTSNQPQHF.